Presented here are 10 T cell receptor beta chains from one specimen sequenced in a study of T cells after yellow fever vaccination. In TCRdb, the 5' RACE reads were re-called with MiXCR into one record per CDR3 protein. The sample consists of a few hundred thousand distinct CDR3 sequences, about 15% of them appearing once. Specimen: PBMCs, collected 4 to 5 days after the first yellow fever vaccination. The source is a man aged 18-30 years who received the YFV17D yellow fever vaccine.

This clonotype showed up just a few times. The chain carries TRBV5-1 and TRBJ1-3, with D possibly matching TRBD1 (6 bases). Between the trimmed V and J ends, which lost 3 bases and 3 bases, there was a span of 10 bases. The CDR3 is 14 amino acids. Germline CDR1 reads SGHRS; CDR2 reads YFSETQ. The CDR3 here is CASSSGTFGNTIYF. CDR3 DNA sequence: TGCGCCAGCAGCTCCGGGACATTTGGAAACACCATATATTTT.

The CDR3 nucleotides are TGTGCCAGCAGCCCTAATTGGGGGTTCCAAGAGACCCAGTACTTC. Protein sequence: CASSPNWGFQETQYF. The rearrangement joins TRBV5-4 to TRBJ2-5, with D possibly being TRBD1 or TRBD2 (5 bases each). V lost 4 bases and J lost 1, with 14 bases in between. Germline lookup yields CDR1 SGHNT and CDR2 YYREEE (reference sequence). This CDR3 comprises 15 residues.

CDR3: CASRQDRGHQETQYF. DNA of the CDR3: TGTGCCAGCAGACAGGACAGGGGTCACCAAGAGACCCAGTACTTC. The rearrangement uses TRBV7-2 and TRBJ2-5; 9 bases are shared with TRBD1. Germline loops: CDR1 SGHTA, CDR2 FQGNSA. CDR3 size: 15 residues. With V trimmed by 6 bases and J by 0 bases, 5 bases remained unmatched.

The sample holds one count of this clonotype. Germline is not matched at one junction end, which may reflect a read error. V usage is TRBV4-1 and J usage is TRBJ2-3, with 10 bases lining up with TRBD2. CDR1 MGHRA and CDR2 YSYEKL come from the germline V gene. The CDR3 loop spans 17 amino acids. The CDR3 spells CASSQDSGTSVADKQYF. The CDR3 DNA follows: TGCGCCAGCAGCCAAGATTCGGGGACTAGCGTTGCAGATAAGCAGTATTTT.

This rearrangement joins TRBV27 to TRBJ1-6; no firm D call. Between the trimmed V and J ends, which lost 0 bases and 0 bases, there was a span of 9 bases. This CDR3 comprises 17 residues. Germline V gene lookup returns CDR1 MNHEY and CDR2 SMNVEV (reference sequence). The CDR3 DNA reads TGTGCCAGCAGTTTATCGAGCTCAAGCTCCTATAATTCACCCCTCCACTTT. Protein: CASSLSSSSSYNSPLHF.

The chain combines TRBV5-6 with TRBJ2-2, with D unresolved. Germline CDR1 reads SGHDT; CDR2 reads YYEEEE. V dropped 4 bases and J dropped 2 bases, with 9 bases sitting between them. The CDR3 sequence is 14 residues long. The CDR3: CASSRRINTGELFF. CDR3 in DNA: TGTGCCAGCAGCCGACGGATTAACACCGGGGAGCTGTTTTTT.

This clonotype was detected once. The chain combines TRBV6-1 with TRBJ2-7; 7 nucleotides align to TRBD1. The CDR3 spans 13 residues. The V gene end was trimmed by 8 bases and the J gene end by 2 bases; junction bases not matched to a gene: 6. Germline V gene data show CDR1 as MNHNS and CDR2 as SASEGT. The CDR3 is CASQRQGPYEQYF. CDR3 nucleotide sequence: TGTGCCAGCCAAAGACAGGGACCCTACGAGCAGTACTTC.

The genes are TRBV24-1 and TRBJ2-3, with 10 bases fitting TRBD1. CDR1 is KGHDR and CDR2 is SFDVKD in the germline V gene. The V segment lost 9 bases and the J segment 5 bases; nucleotides outside the gene matches: 4. The CDR3 has 13 amino acids. The CDR3 bases are TGTGCCACCGGGACAGGGGTAGGAGATACGCAGTATTTT. Translation: CATGTGVGDTQYF.

This clonotype occurred many times. The V call is TRBV5-1, the J call TRBJ2-7; 10 bases are a match to TRBD2. The V gene end was trimmed by 4 bases and the J gene end by 2 bases; junction bases not matched to a gene: 6. The germline V gene encodes CDR1 SGHRS and CDR2 YFSETQ. The CDR3 length is 15 residues. The CDR3 bases are TGCGCCAGCAGCACTGGACTAGCGGAGACCTACGAGCAGTACTTC. The encoded protein is CASSTGLAETYEQYF.

A few counts support this clonotype. The rearrangement joins TRBV9 to TRBJ2-5; 10 nucleotides match TRBD2. Losses at the gene ends were 0 bases for V and 5 bases for J; bases not matched to a gene: 10. Germline CDR1 reads SGDLS; CDR2 reads YYNGEE. The CDR3 has 17 residues. CDR3 residues: CASSVVASGGLGETQYF. CDR3 in DNA: TGTGCCAGCAGCGTAGTGGCTAGCGGGGGCTTGGGGGAGACCCAGTACTTC.